These T cell receptor beta chains were read from a single sample in a study of blood T cell repertoires in COVID-19. This table comes from immunoSEQ multiplex PCR, and its TCRdb copy is limited to in-frame clones, with some not included. In the table there are under 200,000 clones, 90% of which are singletons. Sequences were obtained from peripheral blood. These receptors were obtained from a man between 45 and 60 years old with acute or convalescent COVID-19. Each CDR3 is given with its conserved first and last residue. D genes are given only for firm matches.

J gene: TRBJ2-7; V gene: TRBV13; D gene: TRBD1; CDR3 protein: CASSAGQGDYEQYF; CDR3 DNA: TGTGCCAGCAGCGCCGGACAGGGAGACTACGAGCAGTACTTC
J gene: TRBJ2-6; V gene: TRBV23-1; D gene: TRBD2; CDR3 protein: CATYPGEGFSGANVLTF; CDR3 DNA: TGCGCCACCTACCCTGGGGAGGGCTTCTCTGGGGCCAACGTCCTGACTTTC
J gene: TRBJ2-5; V gene: TRBV7-8; D gene: .; CDR3 protein: CASSLAWRGGLQETQYF; CDR3 DNA: TGTGCCAGCAGCTTAGCTTGGAGGGGGGGGTTACAAGAGACCCAGTACTTC
J gene: TRBJ1-1; V gene: TRBV6-5; D gene: .; CDR3 protein: CASSLTLNTEAFF; CDR3 DNA: TGTGCCAGCAGTTTGACACTGAACACTGAAGCTTTCTTT
J gene: TRBJ2-3; V gene: TRBV29-1; D gene: TRBD2; CDR3 protein: CSTRRLAQSTDTQYF; CDR3 DNA: TGCAGTACGAGGCGACTAGCACAGAGCACAGATACGCAGTATTTT
J gene: TRBJ2-1; V gene: TRBV28; D gene: .; CDR3 protein: CASSLSLAEQFF; CDR3 DNA: TGTGCCAGCAGTTTGAGCCTAGCCGAGCAGTTCTTC
J gene: TRBJ2-2; V gene: TRBV2; D gene: TRBD1; CDR3 protein: CASSGQGGWTGELFF; CDR3 DNA: TGTGCCAGCAGTGGACAGGGTGGATGGACCGGGGAGCTGTTTTTT
J gene: TRBJ1-2; V gene: TRBV19; D gene: .; CDR3 protein: CASSIRPGTNYGYTF; CDR3 DNA: TGTGCCAGTAGTATAAGGCCGGGGACTAACTATGGCTACACCTTC
J gene: TRBJ1-5; V gene: TRBV7-2; D gene: .; CDR3 protein: CASSLVGMNNQPQHF; CDR3 DNA: TGTGCCAGCAGCTTAGTCGGGATGAACAATCAGCCCCAGCATTTT
J gene: TRBJ2-7; V gene: TRBV25-1; D gene: .; CDR3 protein: CASSEGGRPTYEQYF; CDR3 DNA: TGTGCCAGCAGTGAAGGAGGGAGACCGACCTACGAGCAGTACTTC
J gene: TRBJ1-1; V gene: TRBV7-6; D gene: .; CDR3 protein: CASSLRVGFEAFF; CDR3 DNA: TGTGCCAGCAGCTTGAGAGTTGGTTTTGAAGCTTTCTTT
J gene: TRBJ2-3; V gene: TRBV10-3; D gene: TRBD2; CDR3 protein: CAISRAGTGTDTQYF; CDR3 DNA: TGTGCCATCAGTCGAGCGGGGACCGGCACAGATACGCAGTATTTT
J gene: TRBJ1-5; V gene: TRBV6-5; D gene: TRBD1; CDR3 protein: CASRDTGGESIQHF; CDR3 DNA: TGTGCCAGCAGGGATACAGGGGGAGAAAGTATCCAGCATTTT
J gene: TRBJ1-3; V gene: TRBV7-2; D gene: TRBD1; CDR3 protein: CASSPRGQGQGNTIYF; CDR3 DNA: TGTGCCAGCAGCCCCCGGGGACAGGGGCAAGGAAACACCATATATTTT
J gene: TRBJ2-3; V gene: TRBV5-1; D gene: TRBD2; CDR3 protein: CASSLGLAGRTDTQYF; CDR3 DNA: TGCGCCAGCAGCTTGGGACTAGCGGGGCGCACAGATACGCAGTATTTT
J gene: TRBJ1-3; V gene: TRBV7-2; D gene: TRBD1; CDR3 protein: CASSLAVRTGGNTIYF; CDR3 DNA: TGTGCCAGCAGCTTAGCGGTCCGGACAGGCGGAAACACCATATATTTT
J gene: TRBJ2-3; V gene: TRBV7-9; D gene: TRBD2; CDR3 protein: CASSQGPGGNADTQYF; CDR3 DNA: TGTGCCAGCAGCCAAGGCCCGGGGGGAAACGCTGATACGCAGTATTTT